A selection of T cell receptor beta chains follows, all from one sample in a study of shared clonotypes between healthy human individuals. TCRdb keeps only in-frame clones here, not all; method: immunoSEQ multiplex PCR. In the table there are about 490,000 clones, about 85% of which are singletons. Sequencing was carried out using PBMCs. These receptors came from a middle-aged woman in good health. Some clones in this sample may be carry-over from other donors' samples. Both conserved end residues are part of each CDR3. The D gene is left open where the match is weak. Clone size is stated in some rows and not others, as once, few, many or a class when expanded.

cdr3_aa: CASSPSRTGKETQYF
cdr3_nt: TGTGCCAGCAGCCCCTCCCGGACGGGAAAAGAGACCCAGTACTTC
v_call: TRBV7-2
j_call: TRBJ2-5
d_call: -
clone_size: -

cdr3_aa: CASSPSDSNYGYTF
cdr3_nt: TGTGCCAGCTCACCCTCGGACAGTAACTATGGCTACACCTTC
v_call: TRBV18
j_call: TRBJ1-2
d_call: -
clone_size: -

cdr3_aa: CASSETTGLVTEAFF
cdr3_nt: TGCGCCAGCAGCGAGACGACAGGATTGGTCACTGAAGCTTTCTTT
v_call: TRBV5-1
j_call: TRBJ1-1
d_call: -
clone_size: -

cdr3_aa: CASSVWDSTEAFF
cdr3_nt: TGTGCCAGCAGCGTATGGGACAGCACTGAAGCTTTCTTT
v_call: TRBV7-2
j_call: TRBJ1-1
d_call: TRBD1
clone_size: many

cdr3_aa: CASSLEGHWNTGELFF
cdr3_nt: TGCGCCAGCAGCTTGGAGGGACATTGGAACACCGGGGAGCTGTTTTTT
v_call: TRBV5-1
j_call: TRBJ2-2
d_call: -
clone_size: -

cdr3_aa: CASSSPGQGATYEQYF
cdr3_nt: TGTGCCAGCAGTTCCCCGGGACAGGGTGCGACCTACGAGCAGTACTTC
v_call: TRBV25-1
j_call: TRBJ2-7
d_call: TRBD1
clone_size: -

cdr3_aa: CASSLPVLAYNEQFF
cdr3_nt: TGTGCCAGCAGTTTACCGGTACTAGCCTACAATGAGCAGTTCTTC
v_call: TRBV28
j_call: TRBJ2-1
d_call: -
clone_size: -

cdr3_aa: CASSPGGPDYEQYF
cdr3_nt: TGTGCCAGCTCACCGGGGGGGCCCGACTACGAGCAGTACTTC
v_call: TRBV18
j_call: TRBJ2-7
d_call: -
clone_size: -

cdr3_aa: CASSQPDRGSGELFF
cdr3_nt: TGCGCCAGCAGCCAGCCAGACAGGGGGTCCGGGGAGCTGTTTTTT
v_call: TRBV5-1
j_call: TRBJ2-2
d_call: TRBD1
clone_size: -

cdr3_aa: CASRRTAFYGYTF
cdr3_nt: TGTGCCAGCAGGAGGACAGCCTTCTATGGCTACACCTTC
v_call: TRBV27
j_call: TRBJ1-2
d_call: -
clone_size: -

cdr3_aa: CASSLAAGDTQYF
cdr3_nt: TGTGCCAGCAGCTTAGCAGCGGGAGATACGCAGTATTTT
v_call: TRBV11-2
j_call: TRBJ2-3
d_call: -
clone_size: -

cdr3_aa: CASSAGTSGRLTSSYEQYF
cdr3_nt: TGTGCCAGCAGCGCCGGGACTAGCGGGAGGCTCACGAGCTCCTACGAGCAGTACTTC
v_call: TRBV28
j_call: TRBJ2-7
d_call: TRBD2
clone_size: -

cdr3_aa: CASSTLAGSYEQYF
cdr3_nt: TGTGCCAGCAGCACCTTAGCGGGGTCCTACGAGCAGTACTTC
v_call: TRBV7-6
j_call: TRBJ2-7
d_call: TRBD2
clone_size: many

cdr3_aa: CSALGQETQYF
cdr3_nt: TGCAGTGCCTTGGGCCAAGAGACCCAGTACTTC
v_call: TRBV20-1
j_call: TRBJ2-5
d_call: -
clone_size: -

cdr3_aa: CASRTGDRGYDQPQHF
cdr3_nt: TGTGCCAGCAGAACGGGGGACAGGGGATATGATCAGCCCCAGCATTTT
v_call: TRBV28
j_call: TRBJ1-5
d_call: TRBD1
clone_size: -

cdr3_aa: CASRQAFEAFF
cdr3_nt: TGTGCCAGCAGACAGGCCTTTGAAGCTTTCTTT
v_call: TRBV2
j_call: TRBJ1-1
d_call: -
clone_size: once

cdr3_aa: CASSGANTGELFF
cdr3_nt: TGTGCCAGCTCCGGGGCGAACACCGGGGAGCTGTTTTTT
v_call: TRBV6-6
j_call: TRBJ2-2
d_call: -
clone_size: -